This T cell receptor (beta chain) was recorded in a study of T cell responses to AZD1222 COVID-19 vaccine. Across the whole study: Second doses at about 4 or about 12 weeks were pooled.

General study results and limits: Vaccine-associated CD4 TCRs ranged over spike, dominating at 160-218 and 743-854. White British ancestry dominated among donors, who included more females, and clonal diversity was possibly underestimated.

Repertoires were generated with immunoSEQ multiplex PCR, while TCRdb's copy carries only in-frame clones and drops some. The sample holds approximately 99,000 clones, nearly 90% seen once. As concerns this clone: What it binds is not known.

The CDR3 is 16 amino acids. V lost 4 bases and J 2 bases, leaving 15 bases between the germline ends. Germline loops: CDR1 LGHDT, CDR2 YNNKEL (reference sequence). The clonotype originates from an adult in good health. The chain couples TRBV3-1 (or the pseudogene TRBV3-2) to TRBJ1-3, with D unresolved. The sequencing here drew on peripheral blood, taken on day 0 of AZD1222 vaccination. This CDR3 reads CASSPLLKAAGNTIYF. CDR3 DNA: TGTGCCAGCAGCCCATTACTGAAGGCCGCTGGAAACACCATATATTTT.